The clone carrying this T cell receptor beta chain was counted ten times or more. The J segment lost 3 bases and the V segment lost 6 bases, leaving 8 bases of the junction unmatched. CDR3 size: 14 residues. CDR1 is MNHNS, CDR2 SASEGT, per germline. These data come from a study of glioma-infiltrating T cells. The iRepertoire nested amplicon-rescue multiplex PCR amplified TCR alpha and beta CDR3s from RNA. One-step reverse transcription and amplification started from approximately 100-400 ng of tissue mRNA or PBMC total RNA. TCRdb re-analysed the multiplex PCR reads in MiXCR, keeping a single row per CDR3 protein. This table holds about 130,000 distinct CDR3 sequences, roughly 24% found once.

The J gene is TRBJ2-7, the V gene TRBV6-1, with 7 bases aligning to TRBD1. Sequencing was carried out using glioma tissue, nonneoplastic brain tissue, or PBMCs (not recorded which). The receptor was derived from a human donor with low-grade glioma or glioblastoma, undergoing nonglioma brain surgery, or in good health (not recorded which). Here the CDR3 DNA reads TGTGCCAGCAGAGGGGGACAGACTCTCTACGAGCAGTACTTC. Translating it yields CASRGGQTLYEQYF.